These 28 T cell receptor beta chains came from one sample sequenced in a study of OX40 agonist ivuxolimab in advanced cancers. This table comes from immunoSEQ multiplex PCR, and its TCRdb copy is limited to in-frame clones, with some not included. In the table there are around 48,000 clones, roughly 81% of which are singletons. Material: CD4+ or CD8+ T cells sorted from blood, obtained in a trial of the OX40 agonist ivuxolimab. These receptors were collected from an adult with an advanced solid tumor such as melanoma, head and neck, liver or kidney cancer.

This chain joins TRBV5-1 and TRBJ2-3; D is unresolved. In germline, CDR1 is SGHRS, CDR2 YFSETQ. With 0 bases removed from V and 2 bases from J, the gap between germline ends came to 7 bases. The CDR3 loop spans 14 amino acids. CDR3 amino acids: CASSLAQSTDTQYF. The CDR3 DNA reads TGCGCCAGCAGCTTGGCACAGTCCACAGATACGCAGTATTTT.

This rearrangement joins TRBV5-8 to TRBJ1-1; D remains unclear. This CDR3 has 16 residues. Trimming removed 4 bases at V and 0 bases at J, with 16 bases between. Germline V CDR1 and CDR2: SGHTS, YDEGEE. CDR3 in amino acids: CASSPRQAMLNTEAFF. DNA for the CDR3: TGTGCCAGCAGCCCTAGGCAGGCCATGCTGAACACTGAAGCTTTCTTT. The entire variable domain, with the rest obtained from reference TRBV5-8 and TRBJ1-1, is as follows: EAGVTQSPTHLIKTRGQQATLRCSPISGHTSVYWYQQALGLGLQFLLWYDEGEERNRGNFPPRFSGRQFPNYSSELNVNALELEDSALYLCASSPRQAMLNTEAFFGQGTRLTVV.

This chain links TRBV5-1 with TRBJ2-7, with no clear D. Trimming took off 2 bases at V and 2 bases at J, with 8 bases between the two ends. This CDR3 region has 13 residues. Germline V gene sequence: CDR1 SGHRS, CDR2 YFSETQ. The CDR3 DNA follows: TGCGCCAGCAGCTTAGCGACGACCTACGAGCAGTACTTC. As protein: CASSLATTYEQYF.

This clone was seen a few times. The CDR3 nucleotides read TGTGCCAGCAGTGAGCCTAGGGGCAACTATGGCTACACCTTC. Its protein is CASSEPRGNYGYTF. The chain joins TRBV2 to TRBJ1-2, with D tentatively TRBD1 (5 bases). V was pared by 3 bases and J by 2 bases, with 10 bases between. The CDR3 covers 14 residues. Germline CDR1 and CDR2: SNHLY and FYNNEI.

This clone was counted once. This chain links TRBV18 with TRBJ2-1; D might be TRBD2 (6 bases). V lost 8 bases, J lost 4 bases, and 15 bases lay in between. This CDR3 is built from 14 residues. CDR1 KGHSH and CDR2 LQKENI come from the germline V gene. The CDR3 DNA follows: TGTGCCAGCGCCGGGGGAGCACTTTACAATGAGCAGTTCTTC. This codes for CASAGGALYNEQFF.

The genes are TRBV10-3 and TRBJ2-3, with 9 bases fitting TRBD2. The CDR3 contains 16 residues. The ends lost 2 bases at V and 0 bases at J; junction bases unmatched: 3. CDR1 ENHRY and CDR2 SYGVKD come from the germline V gene. Here the CDR3 reads CAISEGLAGSTDTQYF. Written as DNA, the CDR3 is TGTGCCATCAGTGAGGGGCTAGCGGGGAGCACAGATACGCAGTATTTT.

The chain carries TRBV10-3 and TRBJ1-6; TRBD1 matches 11 bases. The trim removed 10 bases at V and 10 bases at J, leaving 6 bases unmatched. This CDR3 has 13 amino acids. In germline, CDR1 is ENHRY, CDR2 SYGVKD. CDR3: CASGQGAKSPLHF. In nucleotides, the CDR3 is TGTGCCAGCGGACAGGGGGCTAAATCACCCCTCCACTTT.

V gene TRBV11-2 combines with J gene TRBJ2-7, with 12 bases fitting TRBD2. From germline, CDR1 is SGHAT and CDR2 FQNNGV. This CDR3 comprises 16 residues. Trimming removed 2 bases from V and 2 bases from J; junction bases left unmatched: 4. CDR3 sequence: CASSLRLAGVAYEQYF. CDR3 coding DNA: TGTGCCAGCAGCTTACGACTAGCGGGAGTGGCCTACGAGCAGTACTTC.

CDR3 amino acids: CASRGPSGYTF. The CDR3 DNA follows: TGTGCCAGCAGGGGGCCCTCGGGCTACACCTTC. This chain links TRBV28 with TRBJ1-2, with a tentative D call TRBD1 (5 bases). Germline loops: CDR1 MDHEN, CDR2 SYDVKM. V was clipped by 6 bases and J by 8 bases, with 10 bases between them. The CDR3 is made up of 11 amino acids.

V is TRBV10-3 and J is TRBJ2-7, with D possibly being TRBD1 (6 bases). This CDR3 has 14 amino acids. Trimming removed 0 bases from V and 5 bases from J, with 11 bases in between. CDR1 is ENHRY and CDR2 is SYGVKD in the germline V gene. The CDR3 coding sequence is TGTGCCATCAGTGAGTCACAGGGCAGCCACGAGCAGTACTTC. Amino acids: CAISESQGSHEQYF.

The chain joins TRBV9 to TRBJ1-2; TRBD1 is a possible D gene (6 bases). Trimming took 3 bases from V and 1 from J, leaving 13 bases between them. From germline, CDR1 is SGDLS and CDR2 YYNGEE. There are 15 residues in the CDR3. The CDR3 nucleotides read TGTGCCAGCAGCGCCCAGGGGCAAATTAACTATGGCTACACCTTC. The encoded protein is CASSAQGQINYGYTF. Supplemented by reference TRBV9 and TRBJ1-2, the full variable domain reads DSGVTQTPKHLITATGQRVTLRCSPRSGDLSVYWYQQSLDQGLQFLIQYYNGEERAKGNILERFSAQQFPDLHSELNLSSLELGDSALYFCASSAQGQINYGYTFGSGTRLTVV.

This chain uses TRBV15 with TRBJ2-2, with a tentative D call TRBD1 (5 bases). CDR1 and CDR2 (germline): LNHNV, YYDKDF (reference sequence). Trimming pared 8 bases from V and 4 bases from J, leaving 11 bases between. This CDR3 has 13 residues. CDR3 loop: CATRQGSTGELFF. The CDR3 coding sequence is TGTGCCACCCGGCAGGGAAGCACCGGGGAGCTGTTTTTT.

The chain is built from TRBV18 and TRBJ1-1, with D perhaps TRBD1 (5 bases). Germline CDR1 KGHSH, CDR2 LQKENI. The CDR3 has 13 amino acids. The ends were cut back, 2 bases at V and 10 bases at J, with 14 bases in the middle. The chain's CDR3 is CASSPNQGLGAFF. CDR3 bases: TGTGCCAGCTCACCAAATCAGGGTTTGGGAGCTTTCTTT. Full variable domain (missing parts from reference TRBV18 and TRBJ1-1): NAGVMQNPRHLVRRRGQEARLRCSPMKGHSHVYWYRQLPEEGLKFMVYLQKENIIDESGMPKERFSAEFPKEGPSILRIQQVVRGDSAAYFCASSPNQGLGAFFGQGTRLTVV.

A note on this clone: This same CDR3 is encoded by further DNA sequences in the sample. J is TRBJ2-1 and V is TRBV5-4, with D hard to call. The germline V and J ends were trimmed by 2 bases and 0 bases, with 9 bases remaining between them. This CDR3 contains 15 residues. Per the germline V gene, CDR1 is SGHNT and CDR2 is YYREEE (reference sequence). The CDR3 reads CASSFGRSSYNEQFF. The CDR3 DNA follows: TGTGCCAGCAGCTTTGGCAGGAGCTCCTACAATGAGCAGTTCTTC.

The rearrangement joins TRBV6-5 to TRBJ2-7, with unresolved D. The germline gives CDR1 MNHEY, CDR2 SVGAGI. This CDR3 is built from 11 residues. The V end was cut by 8 bases, the J end by 5 bases, with 10 bases between. The CDR3 bases are TGTGCCAGCTTAATTTTCCACGAGCAGTACTTC. Translation: CASLIFHEQYF.

The rearrangement uses TRBV10-1 and TRBJ2-7; 10 nucleotides match TRBD1. The CDR3 runs 15 residues. Germline V CDR1 and CDR2: WNHNN, SYGVQD (reference sequence). V was clipped by 7 bases and J by 7 bases; unmatched bases: 13. The CDR3 spells CASTIKGTGASEQYF. The CDR3 nucleotides are TGCGCCAGCACGATTAAAGGGACAGGGGCCAGTGAGCAGTACTTC.

The chain couples TRBV6-5 to TRBJ1-1; no definite D call. The CDR3 is 15 amino acids. Per the germline V gene, CDR1 is MNHEY and CDR2 is SVGAGI. Between the trimmed V and J ends, which lost 0 bases and 5 bases, there was a span of 13 bases. The CDR3 loop reads CASSYSKVGKTEAFF. The CDR3 DNA reads as TGTGCCAGCAGTTACTCGAAGGTCGGGAAAACTGAAGCTTTCTTT.

This chain links TRBV29-1 with TRBJ2-5, with D uncertain. CDR1 and CDR2 from the germline V gene are SQVTM and ANQGSEA. CDR3 length equals 13 residues. V lost 3 bases and J 5 bases, leaving 13 bases between the germline ends. The CDR3 loop reads CSVEKGLGETQYF. The CDR3 nucleotides read TGCAGCGTTGAGAAGGGTCTGGGGGAGACCCAGTACTTC.

The rearrangement links TRBV28 to TRBJ1-4; D is ambiguous. The germline V gene encodes CDR1 MDHEN and CDR2 SYDVKM. V lost 2 bases and J 0 bases, leaving 4 bases between the germline ends. The CDR3 is made up of 14 amino acids. Here the CDR3 reads CASSLPSTNEKLFF. CDR3 nucleotides: TGTGCCAGCAGTTTACCCTCAACTAATGAAAAACTGTTTTTT.

The chain links TRBV19 to TRBJ2-1; 14 positions match TRBD2. CDR3 size: 13 residues. With 10 bases clipped from V and 9 bases from J, the junction kept 5 bases outside the gene matches. Germline V gene lookup returns CDR1 LNHDA and CDR2 SQIVND (reference sequence). CDR3 loop: CATRLAGGGEQFF. Here the CDR3 DNA reads TGTGCCACCCGACTAGCGGGAGGGGGTGAGCAGTTCTTC.

This chain joins TRBV11-1 and TRBJ2-3, with D unclear. The length of the CDR3 is 14 residues. Trimming left V 1 base short and J 4 bases short, with 9 bases between. CDR1 and CDR2 from the germline V gene are SGHAT and FQDESV (reference sequence). The CDR3 protein is CASSLGEAPDTQYF. In DNA form, the CDR3 reads TGTGCCAGCAGCTTAGGGGAAGCCCCAGATACGCAGTATTTT.

The chain uses TRBV10-1 and TRBJ2-2; D is perhaps TRBD2 (6 bases). The CDR3 totals 13 residues. Germline V gene sequence: CDR1 WNHNN, CDR2 SYGVQD (reference sequence). V was shortened by 6 bases and J by 5 bases, with 10 bases between the two germline ends. The CDR3: CASRPGGTGELFF. CDR3 sequence (DNA): TGCGCCAGCAGGCCTGGAGGGACCGGGGAGCTGTTTTTT.

This clone has only one observation. The rearrangement links TRBV15 to TRBJ2-3; D gene uncertain. V dropped 0 bases and J dropped 8 bases, with 6 bases sitting between them. Germline V lookup: CDR1 LNHNV, CDR2 YYDKDF (reference sequence). The CDR3 runs to 12 residues. The CDR3 protein is CATSRDGATQYF. For the CDR3, the DNA is TGTGCCACCAGCAGAGATGGCGCTACGCAGTATTTT. Together with reference TRBV15 and TRBJ2-3, the CDR3 gives the full variable domain: DAMVIQNPRYQVTQFGKPVTLSCSQTLNHNVMYWYQQKSSQAPKLLFHYYDKDFNNEADTPDNFQSRRPNTSFCFLDIRSPGLGDTAMYLCATSRDGATQYFGPGTRLTVL.

J is TRBJ2-7 and V is TRBV27, with TRBD1 matching over 7 bases. Germline V gene data show CDR1 as MNHEY and CDR2 as SMNVEV (reference sequence). The CDR3 is 14 residues long. J was trimmed by 7 bases and V by 8 bases; bases with no gene match: 14. The chain's CDR3 is CASESGTAPSEQYF. CDR3 DNA: TGTGCCAGCGAATCCGGGACAGCGCCGTCAGAGCAGTACTTC.

The gene calls are TRBV2 and TRBJ2-1; the D gene could be TRBD1 or TRBD2 (5 bases each). Between the trimmed V and J ends, which lost 8 bases and 8 bases, there was a span of 19 bases. The CDR3 spans 14 residues. Per germline, CDR1 SNHLY and CDR2 FYNNEI. The CDR3 here is CASRRTGRGDEQFF. The DNA of the CDR3 is TGTGCCAGCCGACGGACCGGACGGGGCGATGAGCAGTTCTTC.

The genes are TRBV7-6 and TRBJ1-5; 7 bases match TRBD1. Germline lookup yields CDR1 SGHVS and CDR2 FNYEAQ. Trimming removed 5 bases from V and 0 bases from J; junction bases left unmatched: 10. This CDR3 is 17 amino acids long. CDR3 nucleotides: TGTGCCAGCAGCCGATATGGACAGGCTCGTAGCAATCAGCCCCAGCATTTT. Translated: CASSRYGQARSNQPQHF. The full variable domain, with the rest looked up from reference TRBV7-6 and TRBJ1-5, is GAGVSQSPRYKVTKRGQDVALRCDPISGHVSLYWYRQALGQGPEFLTYFNYEAQQDKSGLPNDRFSAERPEGSISTLTIQRTEQRDSAMYRCASSRYGQARSNQPQHFGDGTRLSIL.

The V and J genes are TRBV28 and TRBJ1-1, with D possibly being TRBD1 (6 bases). V was trimmed by 7 bases and J by 4 bases, leaving 13 bases between them. Germline CDR1 and CDR2: MDHEN and SYDVKM. CDR3 length: 13 amino acids. CDR3 DNA: TGTGCCAGCACCAGCCCAGGGGCCACTGAAGCTTTCTTT. Its protein product is CASTSPGATEAFF.

Here the CDR3 reads CASSQSTLQGDHYEQYF. The CDR3, as DNA: TGCGCCAGCAGCCAATCTACCCTTCAGGGGGACCACTACGAGCAGTACTTC. The chain links TRBV4-1 to TRBJ2-7; the match to TRBD1 covers 7 bases. With 2 bases clipped from V and 3 bases from J, the junction kept 13 bases outside the gene matches. The germline gives CDR1 MGHRA, CDR2 YSYEKL. The CDR3 runs 17 residues.